These 18 T cell receptor beta chains came from one sample sequenced in a study of T cell responses to AZD1222 COVID-19 vaccine (dated by TCRdb to the early 2020s). Library preparation was by the immunoSEQ multiplex PCR assay. What TCRdb holds here is the immuneACCESS table cut down to in-frame rearrangements. Part of the clones is not present; checked against another copy, under half of the missing clones reflect an unresolved V gene, and the others are unexplained. The sample records over 110,000 clones, about 90% of which are singletons. The leading ten clones occupy 1.5% to 2% of the sample. The meaning of the sample's time point label: about 28 days (+/-7) after the second vaccine dose. The sample here was peripheral blood, taken 28 days after the second AZD1222 dose. The source of these receptors is an adult who received the AZD1222 COVID-19 vaccine.

This rearrangement joins TRBV6-5 to TRBJ1-5; D ambiguous. Germline-derived CDR1 and CDR2 are MNHEY and SVGAGI. V was cut by 0 bases and J by 4 bases, with 10 bases left in between. The CDR3 is 15 residues long. The CDR3 region is CASSYSSAENQPQHF. The CDR3 DNA reads TGTGCCAGCAGTTACTCGTCGGCAGAGAATCAGCCCCAGCATTTT.

The gene calls are TRBV30 and TRBJ1-2, with D possibly TRBD1 on 5 matching bases. CDR1 and CDR2 from the germline V gene are GTSNPN and SVGIG (reference sequence). This CDR3 contains 12 residues. V lost 5 bases to trimming and J lost 3 bases, with 10 bases between them. The CDR3 DNA follows: TGTGCCTGGGGGGACGGTGACTATGGCTACACCTTC. Encoded protein: CAWGDGDYGYTF. Based on the CDR3 plus reference TRBV30 and TRBJ1-2, the full variable domain is SQTIHQWPATLVQPVGSPLSLECTVEGTSNPNLYWYRQAAGRGLQLLFYSVGIGQISSEVPQNLSASRPQDRQFILSSKKLLLSDSGFYLCAWGDGDYGYTFGSGTRLTVV.

This clone came up a few times. The same CDR3 can be traced to other DNA sequences in this sample. The rearrangement joins TRBV19 to TRBJ1-1; no reliable D call. Trimming pared 7 bases from V and 1 base from J, leaving 4 bases between. Germline assignment: CDR1 LNHDA and CDR2 SQIVND (reference sequence). There are 11 residues in the CDR3. The CDR3 protein is CASTGNTEAFF. The CDR3 DNA reads TGTGCCAGTACAGGGAACACTGAAGCTTTCTTT. Full variable domain (remainder filled in from reference TRBV19 and TRBJ1-1): DGGITQSPKYLFRKEGQNVTLSCEQNLNHDAMYWYRQDPGQGLRLIYYSQIVNDFQKGDIAEGYSVSREKKESFPLTVTSAQKNPTAFYLCASTGNTEAFFGQGTRLTVV.

The genes are TRBV11-3 and TRBJ1-1; D is unclear. The CDR3 consists of 13 residues. In germline, CDR1 is SGHNT, CDR2 YENEEA. V lost 2 bases, J lost 3 bases, and 7 bases lay in between. The CDR3 loop reads CASSLLRDTEAFF. CDR3 DNA: TGTGCCAGCAGCTTACTTAGGGACACTGAAGCTTTCTTT.

The DNA for the CDR3 is TGTGCCAGCAGCTTATTGGCGAACTCCTACGAGCAGTACTTC. Translating gives CASSLLANSYEQYF. The chain couples TRBV7-8 to TRBJ2-7; D gene uncertain. The ends were cut back, 2 bases at V and 0 bases at J, with 8 bases in the middle. The germline gives CDR1 SGHVS, CDR2 FQNEAQ. This CDR3 region has 14 residues.

V usage is TRBV27 and J usage is TRBJ1-5, with D possibly matching TRBD1 (5 bases). Trimming left V 5 bases short and J 6 bases short, with 14 bases between. In germline, CDR1 is MNHEY, CDR2 SMNVEV (reference sequence). The CDR3 covers 14 residues. CDR3 coding DNA: TGTGCCAGCAGTCCCCCGGGACTTTTTCAGCCCCAGCATTTT. Encoded protein: CASSPPGLFQPQHF.

This clone was detected only a few times. The rearrangement joins TRBV9 to TRBJ2-3; 9 bases align to TRBD2. Germline V gives CDR1 SGDLS, CDR2 YYNGEE. The CDR3 is 15 amino acids. Germline trimming cut 4 bases from V and 4 bases from J; bases unmatched to any gene: 7. The CDR3 nucleotides read TGTGCCAGCAGCCCCGATAGCGGGAGCGCAGATACGCAGTATTTT. Amino acid sequence: CASSPDSGSADTQYF.

The gene calls are TRBV7-2 and TRBJ1-4; TRBD1 agrees at 7 bases. The CDR3 loop spans 14 amino acids. After removal of 4 bases from V and 2 bases from J, the junction contained 1 base not matched to a gene. Looked up from germline, CDR1 is SGHTA and CDR2 is FQGNSA. The CDR3 protein is CASSSQGTNEKLFF. For the CDR3, the DNA is TGTGCCAGCAGCTCACAGGGGACTAATGAAAAACTGTTTTTT.

The chain employs TRBV2 and TRBJ1-1; 9 nucleotides align to TRBD1. J was trimmed by 6 bases and V by 4 bases; bases with no gene match: 6. Per the germline V gene, CDR1 is SNHLY and CDR2 is FYNNEI. The CDR3 extends over 14 amino acids. CDR3 bases: TGTGCCAGCAGTGTACAGGGGGCCAGCCCTGAAGCTTTCTTT. This codes for CASSVQGASPEAFF. The entire variable domain, with the rest obtained from reference TRBV2 and TRBJ1-1, is as follows: EPEVTQTPSHQVTQMGQEVILRCVPISNHLYFYWYRQILGQKVEFLVSFYNNEISEKSEIFDDQFSVERPDGSNFTLKIRSTKLEDSAMYFCASSVQGASPEAFFGQGTRLTVV.

The rearrangement uses TRBV6-5 and TRBJ2-1, with D perhaps assigned TRBD1 or TRBD2 (5 bases each). Trimming took 7 bases from V and 12 from J, leaving 16 bases between them. The CDR3 length is 12 residues. The germline V gene encodes CDR1 MNHEY and CDR2 SVGAGI. For the CDR3, the DNA is TGTGCCAGCATGAGGGACCGGGACCGGCAGTTCTTC. This gives the protein CASMRDRDRQFF.

The chain links TRBV6-2 or TRBV6-3 to TRBJ2-3; 8 bases map to TRBD1. The V gene's germline CDR1 is MNHEY and CDR2 SVGEGT. The length of the CDR3 is 17 residues. With 5 bases clipped from V and 2 bases from J, the junction kept 12 bases outside the gene matches. CDR3 residues: CASSPSQQGVNTDTQYF. The CDR3 DNA follows: TGTGCCAGCAGTCCCTCCCAACAGGGGGTAAACACAGATACGCAGTATTTT.

The chain uses TRBV24-1 and TRBJ2-2; 13 bases align to TRBD2. This CDR3 comprises 18 residues. CDR1 is KGHDR, CDR2 SFDVKD, per germline. V lost 4 bases, J lost 1 base, and 5 bases stayed unmatched. CDR3 DNA sequence: TGTGCCACCAGTGACCCAAGGACTAGCGGGGGGAACACCGGGGAGCTGTTTTTT. This translates into CATSDPRTSGGNTGELFF.

This chain links TRBV7-2 with TRBJ2-7; the D is unclear. This CDR3 contains 12 residues. Trimming removed 5 bases from V and 6 bases from J, with 11 bases in between. The germline CDR1 and CDR2 sequences are SGHTA and FQGNSA. CDR3 sequence reads: CASSKSRGEQYF. The CDR3, as DNA: TGTGCCAGCAGCAAATCCCGAGGCGAGCAGTACTTC.

The J gene is TRBJ2-5, the V gene TRBV6-1; tentatively, D is TRBD2 (5 bases). The length of the CDR3 is 16 residues. V lost 1 base and J 9 bases, leaving 21 bases between the germline ends. The germline V gene has CDR1 MNHNS and CDR2 SASEGT. CDR3: CASSEGGSSGPVAQYF. The CDR3 nucleotides are TGTGCCAGCAGTGAAGGAGGGTCGAGCGGCCCGGTGGCCCAGTACTTC.

About this clone: This CDR3 is also generated by other DNA sequences in the sample. The gene calls are TRBV9 and TRBJ1-1; D not resolved. Trimming left V 2 bases short and J 3 bases short, with 5 bases between. The CDR3 spans 12 residues. Germline CDR1 is SGDLS and CDR2 is YYNGEE. The CDR3 is CASSVGDTEAFF. As DNA, the CDR3 is TGTGCCAGCAGCGTCGGAGACACTGAAGCTTTCTTT.

The V and J genes are TRBV2 and TRBJ2-2; D might be TRBD2 (5 bases). CDR1 is SNHLY and CDR2 is FYNNEI in the germline V gene. The V and J ends lost 8 bases and 1 base respectively, with 11 bases between them. CDR3 length equals 14 residues. CDR3 sequence reads: CASSMDWNTGELFF. In nucleotides, the CDR3 is TGTGCCAGCTCCATGGACTGGAACACCGGGGAGCTGTTTTTT.

The gene calls are TRBV6-2 or TRBV6-3 and TRBJ2-1; TRBD2 might be the D (5 bases). Germline lookup yields CDR1 MNHEY and CDR2 SVGEGT. The V end was cut by 4 bases, the J end by 10 bases, with 17 bases between. The CDR3 runs to 14 residues. This chain's CDR3 is CASSSGLQISEQFF. In DNA, the CDR3 is TGTGCCAGCAGTTCTGGACTGCAGATCAGCGAGCAGTTCTTC.

J is TRBJ2-2 and V is TRBV3-1 (or the pseudogene TRBV3-2); D is possibly TRBD2 (5 bases). Trimming cost V 3 bases and J 1 base, with 9 bases left between them. Germline CDR1 reads LGHDT; CDR2 reads YNNKEL (reference sequence). The CDR3 is 15 residues long. CDR3 nucleotide sequence: TGTGCCAGCAGCCAGAGGGCGGTGAACACCGGGGAGCTGTTTTTT. Amino acid sequence: CASSQRAVNTGELFF.